The 8 T cell receptor beta chains presented below share a single source sample, sequenced in a study of technical replicates of blood from a handful of donors. Generated by immunoSEQ multiplex PCR, the TCRdb table keeps only in-frame clones and is missing some. Among roughly 72,000 clones, nearly 95% were seen once, and the ten largest hold 0.39%. Sequences were obtained from T cells isolated from PBMCs. These receptors were obtained from a human donor in good health.

The chain employs TRBV4-3 and TRBJ1-4, with D tentatively TRBD1 (6 bases). Trimming took 2 bases from V and 8 from J, leaving 18 bases between them. This CDR3 has 16 residues. Looked up from germline, CDR1 is LGHNA and CDR2 is YSLEER. CDR3 protein: CASSQNPTGLSEKLFF. CDR3 bases: TGCGCCAGCAGCCAAAACCCTACAGGGCTTAGCGAAAAACTGTTTTTT.

The chain couples TRBV7-3 to TRBJ2-1, with D tentatively TRBD2 (6 bases). Trimming left V 5 bases short and J 1 base short, with 9 bases between. The CDR3 totals 14 residues. Per the germline V gene, CDR1 is SGHTA and CDR2 is FQGTGA. In nucleotides, the CDR3 is TGTGCCAGCAGCCCAGGGACTTCCTACAATGAGCAGTTCTTC. The encoded protein is CASSPGTSYNEQFF.

This clone has more than one count but fewer than ten. The J gene is TRBJ1-1, the V gene TRBV9; D may be TRBD1 (5 bases). Trimming removed 1 base from V and 0 bases from J, with 13 bases in between. Looked up from germline, CDR1 is SGDLS and CDR2 is YYNGEE. The CDR3 length is 16 residues. The CDR3 region is CASSVTGDLMNTEAFF. The CDR3 region has the DNA TGTGCCAGCAGCGTAACAGGCGACTTAATGAACACTGAAGCTTTCTTT.

The genes are TRBV6-1 and TRBJ2-7, with D possibly matching TRBD2 (5 bases). The CDR3 runs to 13 residues. Germline-derived CDR1 and CDR2 are MNHNS and SASEGT. Trimming cost V 6 bases and J 7 bases, with 16 bases left between them. CDR3 nucleotides: TGTGCCAGCAGGGAGGCAGGCACGGATGAGCAGTACTTC. It translates to CASREAGTDEQYF.

This clone was seen more than once but under ten times. The rearrangement joins TRBV7-9 to TRBJ1-5; 7 bases are shared with TRBD1. The germline V gene encodes CDR1 SEHNR and CDR2 FQNEAQ (reference sequence). The CDR3 contains 14 residues. V shed 1 base, J shed 5 bases, and the junction held 2 bases outside the gene matches. DNA for the CDR3: TGTGCCAGCAGCTTAGGGGACAGCGATCAGCCCCAGCATTTT. It yields the protein CASSLGDSDQPQHF.

The chain couples TRBV19 to TRBJ2-3; D ambiguous. Germline-derived CDR1 and CDR2 are LNHDA and SQIVND (reference sequence). Trimming took off 5 bases at V and 4 bases at J, with 10 bases between the two ends. The CDR3 is 13 residues long. The CDR3 DNA reads as TGTGCCAGTAGTCAGGCCCCCGCAGATACGCAGTATTTT. Translation gives CASSQAPADTQYF.

The CDR3 coding sequence is TGTGCCAGCAGTAAGGGGTATCAGCCCCAGCATTTT. Protein sequence: CASSKGYQPQHF. The chain employs TRBV28 and TRBJ1-5, with a tentative D call TRBD1 (5 bases). Looked up from germline, CDR1 is MDHEN and CDR2 is SYDVKM. This CDR3 region has 12 residues. Between the trimmed V and J ends, which lost 5 bases and 5 bases, there was a span of 7 bases. The whole variable domain, remainder taken from reference TRBV28 and TRBJ1-5, is DVKVTQSSRYLVKRTGEKVFLECVQDMDHENMFWYRQDPGLGLRLIYFSYDVKMKEKGDIPEGYSVSREKKERFSLILESASTNQTSMYLCASSKGYQPQHFGDGTRLSIL.

The V gene is TRBV21-1, the J gene TRBJ2-1; the table's D call, TRBD2, was not checked against the DNA. TRBV21-1 is listed as a pseudogene. The CDR3 runs to 18 residues. In nucleotides, the CDR3 is TGTGCCAGCAGCAAAGAGGGGGGGGGACTAGCAAAAGACAATGAGCAGTTCTTC. Its protein is CASSKEGGGLAKDNEQFF.